The rows below give T cell receptor beta chains drawn from one sample of a study of CD8+ T cells in alopecia areata. Here immunoSEQ multiplex PCR was the method, and the copy in TCRdb shows in-frame clones only, minus some. The table lists around 190,000 clones, 50% to 60% of them singletons. Sequences were derived from CD4+ T cells sorted from blood, sampled at week 4, from a patient treated with tofacitinib. The receptors here all came from a human donor with alopecia areata. Each CDR3 is given with its conserved first and last residue. Fields, in order: V gene, CDR3 protein.

v_gene: TRBV10-3; CDR3aa: CAISEPNQETQYF
v_gene: TRBV29-1; CDR3aa: CSVTGLAGLSYEQYF
v_gene: TRBV30; CDR3aa: CAWGGGNGYTF
v_gene: TRBV7-2; CDR3aa: CASSLAAVRRGGEQFF
v_gene: TRBV30; CDR3aa: CAWSLVRGQPQHF
v_gene: TRBV6-5; CDR3aa: CASRFGTGSETQYF
v_gene: TRBV5-1; CDR3aa: CASSLGVRSDGYTF
v_gene: TRBV19; CDR3aa: CACQGQGSYEQYF
v_gene: TRBV5-1; CDR3aa: CASSFGQVSTDTQYF
v_gene: TRBV6-5; CDR3aa: CASTTGGQPQHF
v_gene: TRBV30; CDR3aa: CAWKQGRGEKLFF
v_gene: TRBV5-1; CDR3aa: CASSKLAGGVSASGANVLTF
v_gene: TRBV7-2; CDR3aa: CASSFRKSYTF
v_gene: TRBV30; CDR3aa: CAWSSTGRSYGYTF
v_gene: TRBV6-5; CDR3aa: CASRPHGQTNTEAFF
v_gene: TRBV9; CDR3aa: CASSPHQGGGEKLFF
v_gene: TRBV27; CDR3aa: CASSLVTDTQYF
v_gene: TRBV5-1; CDR3aa: CASSHSQETQYF
v_gene: TRBV5-1; CDR3aa: CASSLNTGGGQPQHF
v_gene: TRBV6-5; CDR3aa: CASSSWTEETQYF
v_gene: TRBV11-2; CDR3aa: CASSLAGTQDNEQFF
v_gene: TRBV10-2; CDR3aa: CASQGYQETQYF
v_gene: TRBV4-1; CDR3aa: CASSQDWGGLPQHF
v_gene: TRBV4-1; CDR3aa: CASSQEGPSGSYEQYF
v_gene: TRBV7-2; CDR3aa: CASSSGTGATQYF
v_gene: TRBV20-1; CDR3aa: CSAPSADTQYF
v_gene: TRBV5-1; CDR3aa: CASSPGDNYGYTF
v_gene: TRBV30; CDR3aa: CAWRFSTGVSYEQYF
v_gene: TRBV19; CDR3aa: CASSIVGAGDTTDTQYF
v_gene: TRBV7-9; CDR3aa: CASSLIGTSDMNTEAFF
v_gene: TRBV27; CDR3aa: CASSWGQGTTYEQYF
v_gene: TRBV19; CDR3aa: CASSTHDRVSYEQYF
v_gene: TRBV28; CDR3aa: CASRTDRNQPQHF
v_gene: TRBV29-1; CDR3aa: CSAVRDRGEQFF
v_gene: TRBV29-1; CDR3aa: CSVEFGVGGYTF
v_gene: TRBV28; CDR3aa: CASSFGAGGYQETQYF
v_gene: TRBV30; CDR3aa: CAWAPLDTEAFF
v_gene: TRBV29-1; CDR3aa: CSALLGAYEQYF
v_gene: TRBV15; CDR3aa: CATSSQAGYGYGYTF
v_gene: TRBV2; CDR3aa: CASSARTGRAGELFF
v_gene: TRBV29-1; CDR3aa: CSVGTTYEQYF
v_gene: TRBV5-1; CDR3aa: CASSLQGLADTQYF
v_gene: TRBV5-1; CDR3aa: CASSFTSRGTGTLYF
v_gene: TRBV29-1; CDR3aa: CSVDIGVGGYTF
v_gene: TRBV9; CDR3aa: CASSLGQGGSYTF
v_gene: TRBV30; CDR3aa: CAWSVGGPGNTIYF